The clone carrying this T cell receptor (beta chain) was detected ten times or more. As yet, its antigen is unknown. This sample was taken from a study of T cells in Graves' hyperthyroidism and ophthalmopathy. Study summary: Peripheral blood was collected at initial diagnosis, before any treatment.

Study-level findings and limits: Blood shared most expanded thyroid clonotypes above 0.001. Separating ophthalmopathy from stable hyperthyroidism was achieved by a 13 V-J model.

Regions amplified from RNA transcripts were the TCR beta CDR3 regions. With the HTBI primer set, the TCR CDR3 went through a first round of RT-PCR. TCRdb re-called the multiplex PCR reads through MiXCR, storing one row per CDR3 protein. Among about 290,000 distinct CDR3 sequences listed, around 19% were seen once. CDR1 and CDR2 (germline): MNHEY, SMNVEV (reference sequence). The CDR3 is made up of 14 amino acids. The ends lost 5 bases at V and 7 bases at J; junction bases unmatched: 6. This chain links TRBV27 with TRBJ1-4; 8 bases are a match to TRBD1. This TCR was sampled from a middle-aged man with Graves' ophthalmopathy. The sample taken for sequencing was blood. DNA of the CDR3: TGTGCCAGCAGTCTCTACAGGGGGGGTGAAAAACTGTTTTTT. Translation: CASSLYRGGEKLFF.